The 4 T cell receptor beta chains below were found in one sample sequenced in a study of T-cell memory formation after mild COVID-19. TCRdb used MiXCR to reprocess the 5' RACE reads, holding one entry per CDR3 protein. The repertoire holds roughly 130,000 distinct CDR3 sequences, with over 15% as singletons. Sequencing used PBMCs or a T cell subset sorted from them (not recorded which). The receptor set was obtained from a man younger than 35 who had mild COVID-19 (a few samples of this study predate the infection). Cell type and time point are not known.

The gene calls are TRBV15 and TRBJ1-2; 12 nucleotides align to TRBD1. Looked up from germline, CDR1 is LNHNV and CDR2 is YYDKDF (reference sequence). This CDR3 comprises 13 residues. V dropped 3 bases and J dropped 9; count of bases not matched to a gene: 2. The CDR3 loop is CATSRGQGARYTF. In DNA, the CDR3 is TGTGCCACCAGCAGGGGACAGGGGGCTCGCTACACCTTC. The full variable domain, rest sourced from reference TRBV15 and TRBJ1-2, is DAMVIQNPRYQVTQFGKPVTLSCSQTLNHNVMYWYQQKSSQAPKLLFHYYDKDFNNEADTPDNFQSRRPNTSFCFLDIRSPGLGDTAMYLCATSRGQGARYTFGSGTRLTVV.

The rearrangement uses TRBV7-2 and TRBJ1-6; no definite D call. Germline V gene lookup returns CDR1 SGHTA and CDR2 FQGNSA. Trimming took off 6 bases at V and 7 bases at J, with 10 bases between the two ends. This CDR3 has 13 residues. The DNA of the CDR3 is TGTGCCAGCAGGTCGGACGGGAATTCACCCCTCCACTTT. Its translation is CASRSDGNSPLHF.

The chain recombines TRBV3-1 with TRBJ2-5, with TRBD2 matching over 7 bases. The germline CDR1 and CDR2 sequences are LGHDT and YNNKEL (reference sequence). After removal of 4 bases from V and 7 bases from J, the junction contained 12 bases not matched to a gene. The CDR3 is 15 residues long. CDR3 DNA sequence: TGTGCCAGCAGCCTCCCCTCCAGCGGGGACGGGACCCAGTACTTC. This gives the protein CASSLPSSGDGTQYF.

CDR3 nucleotide sequence: TGTGCCAGCAGTTTAAAACCCGGGGGAAGCAATCAGCCCCAGCATTTT. It specifies CASSLKPGGSNQPQHF. V gene TRBV27 combines with J gene TRBJ1-5, with TRBD1 as a possible D gene (5 bases). Germline loops: CDR1 MNHEY, CDR2 SMNVEV (reference sequence). This CDR3 has 16 residues. V was cut by 2 bases and J by 1 base, with 12 bases left in between.